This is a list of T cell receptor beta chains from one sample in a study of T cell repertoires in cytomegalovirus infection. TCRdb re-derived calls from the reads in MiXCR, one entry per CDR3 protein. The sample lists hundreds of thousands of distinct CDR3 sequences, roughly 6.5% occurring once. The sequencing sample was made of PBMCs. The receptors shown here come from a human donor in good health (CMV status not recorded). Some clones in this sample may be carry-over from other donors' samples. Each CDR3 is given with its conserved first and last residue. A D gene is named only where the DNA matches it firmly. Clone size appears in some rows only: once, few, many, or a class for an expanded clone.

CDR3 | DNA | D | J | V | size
CATSDLQGPEGYTF | TGTGCCACCAGTGACTTACAGGGCCCCGAGGGCTACACCTTC | . | TRBJ1-2 | TRBV24-1 | many
CSVESGGVETQYF | TGCAGCGTTGAATCTGGGGGTGTGGAGACCCAGTACTTC | . | TRBJ2-5 | TRBV29-1 | .
CASSLALGLSNQPQHF | TGTGCCAGCAGTTTAGCGTTGGGGCTTAGCAATCAGCCCCAGCATTTT | . | TRBJ1-5 | TRBV12-3/TRBV12-4 | many
CASSVESEGSQYF | TGTGCCAGCAGCGTAGAGAGTGAGGGGTCGCAGTATTTT | . | TRBJ2-3 | TRBV9 | many
CSARRDRGPEQYF | TGCAGTGCTAGAAGGGACAGGGGTCCCGAGCAGTACTTC | TRBD1 | TRBJ2-7 | TRBV20-1 | .
CASSLVSGWAFF | TGTGCCAGCAGCTTAGTATCCGGGTGGGCTTTCTTT | . | TRBJ1-1 | TRBV7-2 | many
CASSLAGADGYTF | TGTGCCAGCAGCTTAGCCGGGGCGGATGGCTACACCTTC | . | TRBJ1-2 | TRBV7-8 | many
CASSFQVEGLQYF | TGTGCCAGCAGCTTCCAGGTTGAGGGACTGCAGTATTTT | . | TRBJ2-3 | TRBV7-7 | many
CASSSSNRGGYTF | TGTGCCAGCAGCTCGAGTAACAGGGGTGGCTACACCTTC | TRBD1 | TRBJ1-2 | TRBV7-2 | many
CASSQARGLGAFF | TGCGCCAGCAGCCAAGCCAGGGGTTTGGGAGCTTTCTTT | . | TRBJ1-1 | TRBV4-3 | .
CSVPGQGQNIQYF | TGCAGCGTTCCCGGACAGGGCCAAAACATTCAGTACTTC | TRBD1 | TRBJ2-4 | TRBV29-1 | .
CASSSRTGPGYNEQFF | TGTGCCAGCAGCTCCAGGACAGGGCCGGGGTACAATGAGCAGTTCTTC | TRBD1 | TRBJ2-1 | TRBV7-2 | many
CASSKDRVNEQFF | TGTGCCAGCAGTAAGGACAGGGTCAATGAGCAGTTCTTC | TRBD1 | TRBJ2-1 | TRBV2 | many
CASSPAPQKAYEQYF | TGTGCCAGCAGCCCCGCCCCGCAGAAAGCGTACGAGCAGTACTTC | . | TRBJ2-7 | TRBV14 | few
CASGTGASYNEQFF | TGTGCTAGTGGAACCGGGGCCTCCTACAATGAGCAGTTCTTC | . | TRBJ2-1 | TRBV12-5 | many
CASSLRHTQGRPGDHSPLHF | TGTGCCAGCTCACTCCGCCATACACAGGGTCGCCCCGGAGATCATTCACCCCTCCACTTT | . | TRBJ1-6 | TRBV18 | many
CASSSRDRVPNYGYTF | TGTGCCAGCAGTTCCCGGGACAGGGTCCCTAACTATGGCTACACCTTC | TRBD1 | TRBJ1-2 | TRBV28 | .
CASSLARRDEQYF | TGTGCCAGCAGCTTAGCGCGCAGGGACGAGCAGTACTTC | . | TRBJ2-7 | TRBV7-6 | many
CASSVGQLNEQFF | TGTGCCAGCAGCGTAGGGCAGCTCAATGAGCAGTTCTTC | . | TRBJ2-1 | TRBV9 | many
CSARGSGGTDTQYF | TGCAGTGCTAGAGGTAGCGGGGGAACAGATACGCAGTATTTT | TRBD2 | TRBJ2-3 | TRBV20-1 | many
CASSLSLAGTHNEQFF | TGTGCCAGCAGCTTAAGCTTAGCGGGGACGCACAATGAGCAGTTCTTC | TRBD2 | TRBJ2-1 | TRBV7-7 | .
CASSTGTANTGELFF | TGTGCCAGTAGTACAGGGACAGCCAACACCGGGGAGCTGTTTTTT | TRBD1 | TRBJ2-2 | TRBV19 | many
CSAGQGYGYTF | TGCAGTGCTGGACAGGGCTATGGCTACACCTTC | TRBD1 | TRBJ1-2 | TRBV20-1 | .
CSASHRVDSNQPQHF | TGCAGTGCTTCCCACCGAGTCGATAGCAATCAGCCCCAGCATTTT | . | TRBJ1-5 | TRBV20-1 | many
CASSYLGQGGTEAFF | TGTGCCAGCAGTTACTTGGGACAGGGGGGGACTGAAGCTTTCTTT | TRBD1 | TRBJ1-1 | TRBV6-2/TRBV6-3 | many
CASSVGTGFASETQYF | TGTGCCAGCAGCGTGGGGACAGGATTTGCGTCGGAGACCCAGTACTTC | TRBD1 | TRBJ2-5 | TRBV5-6 | few
CASSLYGENTEAFF | TGTGCCAGCAGTTTATATGGGGAGAACACTGAAGCTTTCTTT | . | TRBJ1-1 | TRBV28 | .
CASSRGQGDSYEQYF | TGTGCCAGTAGTAGGGGACAGGGAGACTCCTACGAGCAGTACTTC | TRBD1 | TRBJ2-7 | TRBV19 | many
CASSRGTSLGTDTQYF | TGTGCCAGTAGTAGGGGGACATCGTTGGGCACAGATACGCAGTATTTT | . | TRBJ2-3 | TRBV19 | many
CASRLAGGSNTGELFF | TGTGCCAGCCGGCTAGCGGGGGGTTCGAACACCGGGGAGCTGTTTTTT | TRBD2 | TRBJ2-2 | TRBV7-2 | many
CASSQEVGVLNEQFF | TGTGCCAGCAGCCAAGAGGTGGGGGTTCTAAATGAGCAGTTCTTC | . | TRBJ2-1 | TRBV3-1 | .
CASSQDRTGELFF | TGTGCCAGCAGCCAAGATCGTACCGGGGAGCTGTTTTTT | . | TRBJ2-2 | TRBV14 | .
CASSYPHGGGPEAFF | TGTGCCAGCAGTTACCCCCATGGAGGGGGACCTGAAGCTTTCTTT | . | TRBJ1-1 | TRBV6-2/TRBV6-3 | many
CASSLVVLGQHNEQFF | TGTGCCAGCAGCTTAGTAGTCCTGGGGCAGCACAATGAGCAGTTCTTC | . | TRBJ2-1 | TRBV7-2 | many
CASSLAWQGQETQYF | TGTGCCAGCAGCTTGGCGTGGCAGGGACAAGAGACCCAGTACTTC | . | TRBJ2-5 | TRBV5-4 | many
CACSLTSGTDTQYF | TGTGCCTGCAGCCTGACTAGCGGCACAGATACGCAGTATTTT | TRBD2 | TRBJ2-3 | TRBV2 | .
CASSLAQGANEQFF | TGTGCCAGCAGCTTAGCGCAGGGGGCAAATGAGCAGTTCTTC | TRBD1 | TRBJ2-1 | TRBV7-2 | many
CASSFEGLQPQHF | TGTGCCAGCAGTTTCGAGGGGCTTCAGCCCCAGCATTTT | . | TRBJ1-5 | TRBV28 | many
CAWRDPSSSAEAFF | TGTGCCTGGAGAGACCCCAGTAGTTCCGCTGAAGCTTTCTTT | . | TRBJ1-1 | TRBV30 | many
CASSYLARGDEDGYTF | TGTGCCAGCAGTTACTTGGCTCGGGGAGATGAGGATGGCTACACCTTC | . | TRBJ1-2 | TRBV6-6 | medium-sized
CSVEVTGTGSEQYF | TGCAGCGTTGAGGTAACCGGGACAGGCTCCGAGCAGTACTTC | TRBD1 | TRBJ2-7 | TRBV29-1 | many
CASSPRLAGGDTQYF | TGTGCCAGCAGCCCCCGACTAGCGGGGGGAGATACGCAGTATTTT | TRBD2 | TRBJ2-3 | TRBV7-2 | many
CASLQTGRGKNTEAFF | TGTGCCAGCCTTCAGACGGGGAGGGGTAAGAACACTGAAGCTTTCTTT | . | TRBJ1-1 | TRBV11-2 | many
CASRSRGSAKNIQYF | TGTGCCAGCAGGTCCCGGGGGAGCGCCAAAAACATTCAGTACTTC | . | TRBJ2-4 | TRBV2 | many
CASSFGLAGGYEQFF | TGTGCCAGCAGCTTTGGACTAGCGGGGGGATATGAGCAGTTCTTC | TRBD2 | TRBJ2-1 | TRBV7-2 | many